The rows below give T cell receptor beta chains drawn from one sample of a study of OX40 agonist ivuxolimab in advanced cancers. TCRdb's table, derived via immunoSEQ multiplex PCR, lists solely in-frame clones and lacks some. This table holds around 70,000 clones, roughly 82% found once. The material was CD4+ or CD8+ T cells sorted from blood, obtained in a trial of the OX40 agonist ivuxolimab. These receptors originate from an adult with an advanced solid tumor such as melanoma, head and neck, liver or kidney cancer. Each CDR3 is given with its conserved first and last residue. A D gene is named only where the DNA matches it firmly. Not all rows give a size; the values are once, few, many and, for expanded clones, a class.

D gene	V gene	clone size	J gene	CDR3 protein	CDR3 DNA
-	TRBV2	-	TRBJ1-1	CASIWRGGGTEAFF	TGTGCCAGCATTTGGCGGGGCGGTGGCACTGAAGCTTTCTTT
-	TRBV20-1	-	TRBJ2-7	CSAHIFGEQYF	TGCAGTGCTCACATCTTCGGCGAGCAGTACTTC
-	TRBV5-1	-	TRBJ1-2	CASSFLSGTSNGYTF	TGCGCCAGCAGCTTTTTATCGGGGACCTCCAATGGCTACACCTTC
-	TRBV19	-	TRBJ2-1	CASRWGGQADEQFF	TGTGCCAGTAGATGGGGGGGACAAGCAGATGAGCAGTTCTTC
-	TRBV6-1	-	TRBJ1-4	CASSEARLNEKLFF	TGTGCCAGCAGTGAGGCCAGGCTTAATGAAAAACTGTTTTTT
TRBD2	TRBV27	-	TRBJ2-1	CASSLGGTTYNEQFF	TGTGCCAGCAGTCTGGGGGGGACCACCTACAATGAGCAGTTCTTC
-	TRBV19	-	TRBJ2-3	CASKDFLSTDTQYF	TGTGCCAGTAAGGACTTTCTTAGCACAGATACGCAGTATTTT
-	TRBV4-1	-	TRBJ1-3	CASSQDLRGYNGNTIYF	TGCGCCAGCAGCCAAGATTTGCGTGGGTACAATGGAAACACCATATATTTT
TRBD1	TRBV19	-	TRBJ1-5	CASSIGTGPQPQHF	TGTGCCAGTAGTATAGGGACAGGACCTCAGCCCCAGCATTTT
TRBD2	TRBV19	-	TRBJ2-5	CASSITASGSWGQETQYF	TGTGCCAGTAGTATAACGGCTAGCGGGAGTTGGGGACAAGAGACCCAGTACTTC
-	TRBV5-1	-	TRBJ2-5	CASSLIPETQYF	TGCGCCAGCAGCTTGATCCCAGAGACCCAGTACTTC
-	TRBV28	-	TRBJ1-6	CASSLHQTSSYNSPLHF	TGTGCCAGCAGTTTACACCAAACCAGCTCCTATAATTCACCCCTCCACTTT
TRBD2	TRBV6-6	-	TRBJ2-5	CASSYEGGRRETQYF	TGTGCCAGCAGTTACGAGGGCGGGAGAAGAGAGACCCAGTACTTC
-	TRBV5-1	-	TRBJ1-6	CASSLGLTYNSPLHF	TGCGCCAGCAGCTTGGGATTAACCTATAATTCACCCCTCCACTTT
-	TRBV4-2	-	TRBJ2-2	CASSQEFSGTNGELFF	TGTGCCAGCAGCCAAGAATTTAGTGGCACGAATGGGGAGCTGTTTTTT
-	TRBV23-1	-	TRBJ1-2	CASSQSMGRPSYGYTF	TGCGCCAGCAGTCAATCGATGGGTAGACCTTCCTATGGCTACACCTTC
-	TRBV7-2	-	TRBJ1-2	CASSPYGPSNYGYTF	TGTGCCAGCAGCCCTTACGGGCCCTCTAACTATGGCTACACCTTC
-	TRBV28	few	TRBJ1-6	CASSATGTESPLHF	TGTGCCAGCAGTGCCACCGGGACGGAGTCACCCCTCCACTTT
-	TRBV7-2	once	TRBJ2-5	CASSLEPLTPQYF	TGTGCCAGCAGCCTAGAACCCCTGACGCCCCAGTACTTC
TRBD1	TRBV7-2	few	TRBJ1-1	CASSPHRDRGLTPEAFF	TGTGCCAGCAGCCCCCACCGGGACAGGGGCCTTACGCCTGAAGCTTTCTTT
-	TRBV7-2	-	TRBJ2-2	CASSLSGRTNTGELFF	TGTGCCAGCAGCTTATCAGGGAGGACGAACACCGGGGAGCTGTTTTTT
TRBD2	TRBV7-2	-	TRBJ2-7	CASSLDSSGLYEQYF	TGTGCCAGCAGCTTAGATTCTAGCGGGCTCTACGAGCAGTACTTC
TRBD2	TRBV2	-	TRBJ2-1	CASSDGLEQEQFF	TGTGCCAGCAGTGATGGACTAGAGCAAGAGCAGTTCTTC
-	TRBV6-1	once	TRBJ1-1	CASSEVLGRQVSEAFF	TGTGCCAGCAGTGAAGTTTTGGGGAGGCAGGTCTCAGAAGCTTTCTTT
-	TRBV7-2	-	TRBJ1-5	CASSLRGNQPQHF	TGTGCCAGCAGCTTGCGGGGAAATCAGCCCCAGCATTTT
-	TRBV5-1	-	TRBJ1-5	CASSLQGGGNQPQHF	TGCGCCAGCAGCCTACAGGGAGGTGGCAATCAGCCCCAGCATTTT
-	TRBV4-2	-	TRBJ1-2	CASSQGNYGYTF	TGTGCCAGCAGCCAGGGAAACTATGGCTACACCTTC
-	TRBV18	-	TRBJ1-1	CASSLHPPAENTEAFF	TGTGCCAGCTCCTTGCACCCCCCGGCAGAGAACACTGAAGCTTTCTTT
TRBD1	TRBV6-1	-	TRBJ2-7	CASRSRQGLSYEQYF	TGTGCCAGCAGGTCGAGACAGGGCTTATCCTACGAGCAGTACTTC
-	TRBV28	-	TRBJ2-7	CASTTVGTGSGEQYF	TGTGCCAGCACCACCGTGGGAACAGGGTCTGGAGAGCAGTACTTC
-	TRBV6-5	-	TRBJ2-3	CASSYSPGSTDTQYF	TGTGCCAGCAGTTACTCGCCAGGGAGCACAGATACGCAGTATTTT
-	TRBV6-5	-	TRBJ1-1	CASKTFTEAFF	TGTGCCAGCAAAACTTTCACTGAAGCTTTCTTT
-	TRBV28	-	TRBJ2-7	CASSWAQAGNEQYF	TGTGCCAGCAGTTGGGCCCAGGCGGGGAACGAGCAGTACTTC
-	TRBV10-2	-	TRBJ2-3	CASLLNRDIGDTQYF	TGCGCCTCCCTCCTAAACCGGGACATTGGAGATACGCAGTATTTT
-	TRBV25-1	-	TRBJ2-7	CASSDRRGPYEQYF	TGTGCCAGCAGTGATCGCAGGGGCCCCTACGAGCAGTACTTC
TRBD1	TRBV5-1	-	TRBJ2-3	CASSSGQVEDTQYF	TGCGCCAGCAGCTCGGGACAGGTGGAAGATACGCAGTATTTT
TRBD1	TRBV28	few	TRBJ2-7	CASRPGQGISSSYEQYF	TGTGCCAGCAGGCCGGGACAGGGGATCTCGAGCTCCTACGAGCAGTACTTC
TRBD1	TRBV7-6	-	TRBJ1-5	CASSPGQGAGEPQHF	TGTGCCAGCAGCCCCGGACAGGGGGCAGGAGAGCCCCAGCATTTT
TRBD1	TRBV27	-	TRBJ2-2	CASSHSSGTGGSTGELFF	TGTGCCAGCAGTCACTCCTCCGGGACAGGGGGCAGCACCGGGGAGCTGTTTTTT
TRBD1	TRBV5-1	-	TRBJ2-7	CASSARTGSYEQYF	TGCGCCAGCAGCGCCCGGACAGGTTCCTACGAGCAGTACTTC
-	TRBV7-8	-	TRBJ2-7	CASSLEHRYSYEQYF	TGTGCCAGCAGCTTAGAACACCGCTACTCCTACGAGCAGTACTTC